This paragraph covers one TCR beta chain sequence. Its target is not known. The data were taken from a study of cytomegalovirus exposure and HLA in healthy donors. Whole-study findings and limits: Associated with cytomegalovirus, according to the listing, were about 160 TCR beta chains. Most TCR sequences showed up rarely, but some public TCRs showed up in many donors.

The CDR3 spans 14 residues. The V end lost 5 bases, the J end lost 6 bases, and 13 bases lay between the germline ends. Germline V CDR1 and CDR2: LGHNA, YNFKEQ. With 60 Vbeta and 13 Jbeta primers, the PCR was carried out. Libraries were prepared by immunoSEQ multiplex PCR; TCRdb keeps only in-frame clonotypes and omits some of them. The sample records about 220,000 clones, 65% to 85% being singletons. Whereas donors were nominally healthy upon sampling, unrecorded immune exposures were probable. The chain joins TRBV4-2 to TRBJ2-2; tentatively, D is TRBD1 (5 bases). The sequenced sample consisted of PBMCs. The origin of this receptor is a boy between 2 and 10 years old in good health and CMV-seronegative. The DNA of the CDR3 is TGTGCCAGCAGCTCTAGGGGAAACGCCGGGGAGCTGTTTTTT. Encoded protein: CASSSRGNAGELFF.